Only a few counts were recorded for the clone carrying this TCR beta chain. Antigen unknown. The CDR3 has 11 amino acids. The V end lost 5 bases, the J end lost 7 bases, and 7 bases lay between the germline ends. TCRdb reanalysed the RT-PCR reads using MiXCR and keeps one entry per CDR3 protein. Among a few hundred thousand distinct CDR3 sequences listed, roughly 15% were seen once. This specimen belongs to a study of response to subunit inactivated influenza vaccine. Findings and limits, study-wide: Every seasonal influenza vaccination brings in few new T cells, the authors suggested.

The sequences come from PBMCs from blood, collected 11 to 12 days after vaccination. The sequence came from a man between 45 and 60 years old who received an inactivated influenza vaccine. The chain employs TRBV12-3 or TRBV12-4 and TRBJ2-3; D ambiguous. This CDR3 is CASSPSNTQYF. CDR3 DNA: TGTGCCAGCAGTCCCTCTAATACGCAGTATTTT.